This T cell receptor (beta chain) stems from a study of blood T cell repertoires in COVID-19. Looking at the study overall: From T cells, B-cell-depleted T cells, or PBMCs came the material, which was cDNA or gDNA.

Trimming cost V 0 bases and J 6 bases, with 23 bases left between them. CDR1 is SGHRS, CDR2 YFSETQ, per germline. CDR3 length: 18 amino acids. Individuals aged about 18 to 90 years were recruited from approximately 24 US areas. Cohort assignment relied on participant-reported clinical history. In the study's own analysis: Amplifying reference gene primers gave estimates of nucleated cell counts. Using immunoSEQ multiplex PCR, the repertoire was profiled, and TCRdb retains in-frame clones only, with some absent. Clone size and the V and J calls come from that table; the DNA yielded D and trimming. Here the sample spans about 270,000 clones, about nine tenths being singletons.

The sequence was obtained from a woman aged 18-29 years who had recovered from COVID-19. This chain uses TRBV5-1 with TRBJ2-3, with no clear D. The sequencing input was PBMCs or T cells enriched from blood (not recorded which). The CDR3 bases are TGCGCCAGCAGCTTGGATGCCCGGAACTACTCTCCCCCCGATACGCAGTATTTT. Translation: CASSLDARNYSPPDTQYF.